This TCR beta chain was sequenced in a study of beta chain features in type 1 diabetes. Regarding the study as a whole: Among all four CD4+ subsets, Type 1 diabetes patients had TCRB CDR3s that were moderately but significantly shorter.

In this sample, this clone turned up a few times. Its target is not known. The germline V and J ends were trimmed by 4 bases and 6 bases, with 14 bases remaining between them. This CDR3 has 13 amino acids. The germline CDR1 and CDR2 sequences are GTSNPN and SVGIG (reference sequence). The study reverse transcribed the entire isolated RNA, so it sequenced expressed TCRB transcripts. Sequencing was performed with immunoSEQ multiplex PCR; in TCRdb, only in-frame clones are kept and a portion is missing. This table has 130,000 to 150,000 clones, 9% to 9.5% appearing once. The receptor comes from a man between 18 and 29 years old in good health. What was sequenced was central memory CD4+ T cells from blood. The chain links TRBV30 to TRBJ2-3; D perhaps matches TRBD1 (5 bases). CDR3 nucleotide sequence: TGTGCCTGGAAGAAGGGTGGGGCGGATACGCAGTATTTT. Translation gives CAWKKGGADTQYF.